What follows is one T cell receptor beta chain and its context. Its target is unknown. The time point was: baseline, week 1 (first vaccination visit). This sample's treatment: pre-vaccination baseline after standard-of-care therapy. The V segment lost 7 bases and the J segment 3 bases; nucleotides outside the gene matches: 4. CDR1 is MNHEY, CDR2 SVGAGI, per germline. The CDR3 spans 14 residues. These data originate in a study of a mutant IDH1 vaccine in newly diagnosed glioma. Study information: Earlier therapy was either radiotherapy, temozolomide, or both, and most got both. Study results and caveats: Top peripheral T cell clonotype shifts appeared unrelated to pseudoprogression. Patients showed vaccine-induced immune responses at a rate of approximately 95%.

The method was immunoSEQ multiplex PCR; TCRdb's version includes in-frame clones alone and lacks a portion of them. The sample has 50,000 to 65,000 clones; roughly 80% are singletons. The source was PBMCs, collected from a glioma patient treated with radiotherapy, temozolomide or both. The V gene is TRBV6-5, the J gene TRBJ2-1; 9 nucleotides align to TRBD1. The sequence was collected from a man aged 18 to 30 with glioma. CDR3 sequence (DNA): TGTGCCAGCAAGACAGGGGGAAGCTACAATGAGCAGTTCTTC. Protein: CASKTGGSYNEQFF.